This T cell receptor beta chain was sequenced in a study of T-cell memory formation after mild COVID-19. This clonotype occurred a few times. TCRdb used MiXCR to reprocess the 5' RACE reads, holding one entry per CDR3 protein. This table has a few hundred thousand distinct CDR3 sequences, approximately 19% appearing once. Germline CDR1 reads SEHNR; CDR2 reads FQNEAQ (reference sequence). This CDR3 comprises 16 residues. The V segment lost 5 bases and the J segment 5 bases; nucleotides outside the gene matches: 12. The sample consisted of PBMCs or a T cell subset sorted from them (not recorded which). The source is a man aged 18 to 29 who had mild COVID-19 (a few samples of this study predate the infection). Cell type and time point are not known. J is TRBJ2-5 and V is TRBV7-9, with TRBD1 matching 9 bases. The CDR3 here is CASSRGEQGAEETQYF. The DNA for the CDR3 is TGTGCCAGCAGCCGCGGGGAACAGGGGGCAGAGGAGACCCAGTACTTC.